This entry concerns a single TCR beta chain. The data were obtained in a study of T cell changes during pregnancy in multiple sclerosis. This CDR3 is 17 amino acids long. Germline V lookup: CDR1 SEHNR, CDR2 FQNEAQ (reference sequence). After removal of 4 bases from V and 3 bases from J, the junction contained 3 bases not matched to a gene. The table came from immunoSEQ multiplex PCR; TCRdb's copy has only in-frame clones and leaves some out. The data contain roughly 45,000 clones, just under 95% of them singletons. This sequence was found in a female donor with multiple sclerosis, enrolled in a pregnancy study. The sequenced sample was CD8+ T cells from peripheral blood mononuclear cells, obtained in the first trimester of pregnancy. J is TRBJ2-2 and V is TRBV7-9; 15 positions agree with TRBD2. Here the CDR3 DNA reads TGTGCCAGCAGCTGGGGACTAGCGGGAGGAGACACCGGGGAGCTGTTTTTT. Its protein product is CASSWGLAGGDTGELFF.